This T cell receptor (beta chain) stems from a study of T cell responses to AZD1222 COVID-19 vaccine. Study conclusions and caveats: White British people made up most donors, females outnumbered males, and clonal diversity was possibly underestimated.

For this clone: The antigen remains undetermined.

V dropped 5 bases and J dropped 3 bases, with 11 bases sitting between them. This CDR3 has 14 amino acids. CDR1 and CDR2 from the germline V gene are MNHEY and SMNVEV (reference sequence). This table comes from immunoSEQ multiplex PCR, and its TCRdb copy is limited to in-frame clones, with some not included. Among about 110,000 clones listed, about 92% were seen once. This specimen consisted of peripheral blood, obtained 28 days after the second AZD1222 dose. This receptor was obtained from an adult who received the AZD1222 COVID-19 vaccine. The chain is built from TRBV27 and TRBJ1-3, with TRBD1 as a possible D gene (6 bases). DNA for the CDR3: TGTGCCAGCAGTACCTGGACAGATGGAAACACCATATATTTT. The encoded protein is CASSTWTDGNTIYF.